The 29 T cell receptor beta chains listed next were all sequenced from one sample in a study of T cells expressing NK-cell markers. No DNA is given; TCRdb re-called the 5' RACE reads and lists each CDR3 protein once. This table lists 140,000 or so distinct CDR3 sequences. The sample comprised blood T cells: a sorted CD56 or NKG2C T cell subset, CD4+ or CD8+ T cells, or bulk PBMC T cells (not recorded which). All receptors derive from a man aged 18-30 years in good health.

V and J are TRBV12-3 or TRBV12-4 and TRBJ2-2; as DNA is missing, the TRBD2 call by TCRdb cannot be tested. The CDR3 spans 17 residues. The CDR3 is CASSFPAPGLATGELFF.

The chain recombines TRBV7-8 with TRBJ2-7; TCRdb outputs TRBD1, but without DNA this stays unchecked. CDR1 is SGHVS, CDR2 FQNEAQ, per germline. The CDR3 is 12 residues long. CDR3: CASSQRPTEQYF.

The chain uses TRBV4-3 and TRBJ2-2; no DNA is available, so the TRBD1 call from TCRdb remains unchecked. The germline V gene encodes CDR1 LGHNA and CDR2 YSLEER. This CDR3 is built from 16 residues. The CDR3 sequence: CASSQDRVLGAGELFF.

This chain uses TRBV9 with TRBJ2-3; the TRBD1 assignment by TCRdb is unverifiable without DNA. The CDR3 runs to 16 residues. CDR1 is SGDLS and CDR2 is YYNGEE in the germline V gene. The CDR3 is CASSFPDGASTDTQYF.

The genes are TRBV20-1 and TRBJ2-1. Germline V gene sequence: CDR1 DFQATT, CDR2 SNEGSKA (reference sequence). The CDR3 runs 13 residues. CDR3 sequence reads: CSARVTPFNEQFF.

The chain carries TRBV7-9 and TRBJ2-3; TCRdb reports TRBD1, a call that lacks DNA to check it against. CDR1 SEHNR and CDR2 FQNEAQ come from the germline V gene (reference sequence). CDR3 length: 12 residues. CDR3 amino acids: CASSAGEDTQYF.

The chain has TRBV9 and TRBJ2-1; absent DNA, TCRdb's TRBD2 call cannot be checked. The CDR3 sequence is 20 residues long. Per germline, CDR1 SGDLS and CDR2 YYNGEE. CDR3 loop: CASSVGGGQQLDRSYNEQFF.

The chain has TRBV20-1 and TRBJ2-5; the D call of TRBD1 rests on TCRdb alone, since no DNA is present to check it. Germline values: CDR1 DFQATT, CDR2 SNEGSKA (reference sequence). There are 13 residues in the CDR3. The CDR3 here is CSATPVERETQYF.

This chain links TRBV7-2 with TRBJ2-7. This CDR3 has 15 amino acids. Germline V lookup: CDR1 SGHTA, CDR2 FQGNSA. The CDR3 spells CASSLVWQYSYEQYF.

The chain couples TRBV5-1 to TRBJ2-6; without DNA, the TCRdb call of TRBD1 cannot be checked. Germline-derived CDR1 and CDR2 are SGHRS and YFSETQ. The CDR3 sequence is 18 residues long. CDR3 region: CASRSPGTGGPGANVLTF.

The CDR3 sequence is CASSLRVSSYNEQFF. This chain links TRBV28 with TRBJ2-1; the D call of TRBD2 rests on TCRdb alone, since no DNA is present to check it. The CDR3 totals 15 residues. Per the germline V gene, CDR1 is MDHEN and CDR2 is SYDVKM.

The J gene is TRBJ2-3, the V gene TRBV6-4; as DNA is missing, the TRBD1 call by TCRdb cannot be tested. The CDR3 runs 13 residues. CDR1 and CDR2 (germline): MRHNA, SNTAGT. CDR3 amino acids: CASSEQGTDTQYF.

This rearrangement joins TRBV5-6 to TRBJ1-1; checking the TCRdb D call of TRBD1 is not possible without DNA. The CDR3 is 16 amino acids. Looked up from germline, CDR1 is SGHDT and CDR2 is YYEEEE. The CDR3 here is CASSLALGRGNTEAFF.

V gene TRBV7-9 combines with J gene TRBJ2-5. Germline lookup yields CDR1 SEHNR and CDR2 FQNEAQ (reference sequence). The CDR3 loop spans 14 amino acids. This chain's CDR3 is CASSLVDSQETQYF.

The chain combines TRBV5-1 with TRBJ2-7; TCRdb's D gene call, TRBD2, goes unchecked for lack of DNA. The V gene's germline CDR1 is SGHRS and CDR2 YFSETQ. The CDR3 covers 16 residues. The CDR3 is CASSLPPAGGSYEQYF.

The J gene is TRBJ2-2, the V gene TRBV12-3 or TRBV12-4; checking the TCRdb D call of TRBD1 is not possible without DNA. This CDR3 region has 16 residues. CDR3 region: CASNEPDRGDTGELFF.

The chain joins TRBV7-3 to TRBJ2-3; as DNA is missing, the TRBD1 call by TCRdb cannot be tested. Germline assignment: CDR1 SGHTA and CDR2 FQGTGA. CDR3 length equals 18 residues. The CDR3 is CASSLISGDRGISDTQYF. The variable domain in full, with the rest retrieved from reference TRBV7-3 and TRBJ2-3, is GAGVSQTPSNKVTEKGKYVELRCDPISGHTALYWYRQSLGQGPEFLIYFQGTGAADDSGLPNDRFFAVRPEGSVSTLKIQRTERGDSAVYLCASSLISGDRGISDTQYFGPGTRLTVL.

The V call is TRBV11-2, the J call TRBJ2-3. This CDR3 is 18 amino acids long. Germline V gene sequence: CDR1 SGHAT, CDR2 FQNNGV. The CDR3 is CASSSISGLAYSTDTQYF. Based on the CDR3 plus reference TRBV11-2 and TRBJ2-3, the full variable domain is EAGVAQSPRYKIIEKRQSVAFWCNPISGHATLYWYQQILGQGPKLLIQFQNNGVVDDSQLPKDRFSAERLKGVDSTLKIQPAKLEDSAVYLCASSSISGLAYSTDTQYFGPGTRLTVL.

CDR3 protein: CASSLEGRPGIGELFF. The J gene is TRBJ2-2, the V gene TRBV7-3; TCRdb's D call, TRBD1, is unchecked because there is no DNA. This CDR3 is 16 amino acids long. Germline V CDR1 and CDR2: SGHTA, FQGTGA.

The J gene is TRBJ2-1, the V gene TRBV7-2; absent DNA, TCRdb's TRBD1 call cannot be checked. This CDR3 region has 16 residues. CDR1 and CDR2 (germline): SGHTA, FQGNSA. CDR3 region: CASSPPPGDLNNEQFF.

This chain joins TRBV19 and TRBJ2-7. This CDR3 is built from 14 residues. CDR1 and CDR2 (germline): LNHDA, SQIVND (reference sequence). Here the CDR3 reads CASSTRASSYEQYF. Based on the CDR3 plus reference TRBV19 and TRBJ2-7, the full variable domain is DGGITQSPKYLFRKEGQNVTLSCEQNLNHDAMYWYRQDPGQGLRLIYYSQIVNDFQKGDIAEGYSVSREKKESFPLTVTSAQKNPTAFYLCASSTRASSYEQYFGPGTRLTVT.

CDR3: CASSLVGTGSEPQHF. The rearrangement uses TRBV27 and TRBJ1-5; the D call from TCRdb, TRBD1, cannot be confirmed without DNA. The CDR3 covers 15 residues. Germline V gene sequence: CDR1 MNHEY, CDR2 SMNVEV (reference sequence).

CDR3 sequence: CASNRPGLGHNEQFF. The chain carries TRBV6-1 and TRBJ2-1; TCRdb gives TRBD2 as the D gene, but with no DNA this cannot be confirmed. There are 15 residues in the CDR3. Germline V gene data show CDR1 as MNHNS and CDR2 as SASEGT.

The chain uses TRBV4-1 and TRBJ2-2; TCRdb proposes TRBD1, but this gene call is untestable without DNA. The CDR3 spans 18 residues. Germline loops: CDR1 MGHRA, CDR2 YSYEKL. This CDR3 reads CASSQEIQGASNTGELFF.

V usage is TRBV10-3 and J usage is TRBJ2-3; no DNA is available, so the TRBD2 call from TCRdb remains unchecked. This CDR3 spans 19 amino acids. Looked up from germline, CDR1 is ENHRY and CDR2 is SYGVKD. CDR3: CAISESWIAGGLSTDTQYF.

The rearrangement uses TRBV11-2 and TRBJ1-1. This CDR3 contains 12 residues. Germline lookup yields CDR1 SGHAT and CDR2 FQNNGV. This chain's CDR3 is CASSGLNTEAFF.

CDR3: CASSPDYEQYF. This sequence joins TRBV7-9 and TRBJ2-7. The CDR3 extends over 11 amino acids. From germline, CDR1 is SEHNR and CDR2 FQNEAQ (reference sequence).

This chain links TRBV11-2 with TRBJ2-7; TCRdb proposes TRBD2, but this gene call is untestable without DNA. This CDR3 spans 15 amino acids. CDR1 is SGHAT and CDR2 is FQNNGV in the germline V gene. The CDR3 loop reads CASSPGLAASYEQYF.

The chain links TRBV12-3 or TRBV12-4 to TRBJ2-5; as DNA is missing, the TRBD2 call by TCRdb cannot be tested. There are 13 residues in the CDR3. Here the CDR3 reads CASSLREEETQYF.